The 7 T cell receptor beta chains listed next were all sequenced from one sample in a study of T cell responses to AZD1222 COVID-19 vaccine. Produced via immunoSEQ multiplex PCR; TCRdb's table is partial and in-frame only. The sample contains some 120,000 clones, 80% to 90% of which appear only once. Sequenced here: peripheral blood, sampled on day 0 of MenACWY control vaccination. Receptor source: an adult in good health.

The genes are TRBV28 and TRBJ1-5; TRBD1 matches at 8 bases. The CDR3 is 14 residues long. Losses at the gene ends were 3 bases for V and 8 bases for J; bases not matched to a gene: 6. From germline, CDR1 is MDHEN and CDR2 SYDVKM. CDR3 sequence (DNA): TGTGCCAGCAGTTTCGGACAGGGATCGAAGCCCCAGCATTTT. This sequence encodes CASSFGQGSKPQHF.

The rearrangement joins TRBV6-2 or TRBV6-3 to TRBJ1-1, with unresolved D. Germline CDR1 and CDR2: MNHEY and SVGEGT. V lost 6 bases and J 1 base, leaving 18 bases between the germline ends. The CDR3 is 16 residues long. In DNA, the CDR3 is TGTGCCAGCAGCCCCTACCTCCTTAAAGGGAACACTGAAGCTTTCTTT. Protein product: CASSPYLLKGNTEAFF.

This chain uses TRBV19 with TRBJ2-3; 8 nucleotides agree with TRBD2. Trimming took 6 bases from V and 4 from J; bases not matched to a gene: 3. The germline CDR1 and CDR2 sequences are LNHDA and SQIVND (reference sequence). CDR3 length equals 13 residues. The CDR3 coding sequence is TGTGCCAGTAGCCAGCGGGGGTCAGATACGCAGTATTTT. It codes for CASSQRGSDTQYF. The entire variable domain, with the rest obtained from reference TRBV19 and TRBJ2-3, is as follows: DGGITQSPKYLFRKEGQNVTLSCEQNLNHDAMYWYRQDPGQGLRLIYYSQIVNDFQKGDIAEGYSVSREKKESFPLTVTSAQKNPTAFYLCASSQRGSDTQYFGPGTRLTVL.

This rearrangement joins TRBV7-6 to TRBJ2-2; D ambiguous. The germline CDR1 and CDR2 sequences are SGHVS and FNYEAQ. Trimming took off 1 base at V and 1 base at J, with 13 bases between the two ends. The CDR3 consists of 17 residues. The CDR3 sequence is CASSLVSAVLNTGELFF. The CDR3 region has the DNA TGTGCCAGCAGCTTAGTCTCGGCAGTCTTGAACACCGGGGAGCTGTTTTTT.

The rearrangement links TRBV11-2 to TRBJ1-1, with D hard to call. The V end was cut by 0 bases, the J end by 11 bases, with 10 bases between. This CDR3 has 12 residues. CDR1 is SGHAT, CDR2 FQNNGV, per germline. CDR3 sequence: CASSLDRGRAFF. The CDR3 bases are TGTGCCAGCAGCTTAGACCGTGGGCGGGCTTTCTTT.

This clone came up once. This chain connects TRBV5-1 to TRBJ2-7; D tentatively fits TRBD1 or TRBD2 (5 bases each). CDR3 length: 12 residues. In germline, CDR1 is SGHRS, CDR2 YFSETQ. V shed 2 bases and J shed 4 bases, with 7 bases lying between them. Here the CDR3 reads CASSFEGYEQYF. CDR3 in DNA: TGCGCCAGCAGCTTTGAGGGGTACGAGCAGTACTTC.

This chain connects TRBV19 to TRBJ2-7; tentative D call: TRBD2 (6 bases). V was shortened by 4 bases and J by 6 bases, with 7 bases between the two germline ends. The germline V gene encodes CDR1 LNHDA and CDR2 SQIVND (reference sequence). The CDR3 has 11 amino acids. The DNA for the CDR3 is TGTGCCAGTAGTACGACTAGCGAGCAGTACTTC. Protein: CASSTTSEQYF. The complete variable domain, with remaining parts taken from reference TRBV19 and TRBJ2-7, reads DGGITQSPKYLFRKEGQNVTLSCEQNLNHDAMYWYRQDPGQGLRLIYYSQIVNDFQKGDIAEGYSVSREKKESFPLTVTSAQKNPTAFYLCASSTTSEQYFGPGTRLTVT.